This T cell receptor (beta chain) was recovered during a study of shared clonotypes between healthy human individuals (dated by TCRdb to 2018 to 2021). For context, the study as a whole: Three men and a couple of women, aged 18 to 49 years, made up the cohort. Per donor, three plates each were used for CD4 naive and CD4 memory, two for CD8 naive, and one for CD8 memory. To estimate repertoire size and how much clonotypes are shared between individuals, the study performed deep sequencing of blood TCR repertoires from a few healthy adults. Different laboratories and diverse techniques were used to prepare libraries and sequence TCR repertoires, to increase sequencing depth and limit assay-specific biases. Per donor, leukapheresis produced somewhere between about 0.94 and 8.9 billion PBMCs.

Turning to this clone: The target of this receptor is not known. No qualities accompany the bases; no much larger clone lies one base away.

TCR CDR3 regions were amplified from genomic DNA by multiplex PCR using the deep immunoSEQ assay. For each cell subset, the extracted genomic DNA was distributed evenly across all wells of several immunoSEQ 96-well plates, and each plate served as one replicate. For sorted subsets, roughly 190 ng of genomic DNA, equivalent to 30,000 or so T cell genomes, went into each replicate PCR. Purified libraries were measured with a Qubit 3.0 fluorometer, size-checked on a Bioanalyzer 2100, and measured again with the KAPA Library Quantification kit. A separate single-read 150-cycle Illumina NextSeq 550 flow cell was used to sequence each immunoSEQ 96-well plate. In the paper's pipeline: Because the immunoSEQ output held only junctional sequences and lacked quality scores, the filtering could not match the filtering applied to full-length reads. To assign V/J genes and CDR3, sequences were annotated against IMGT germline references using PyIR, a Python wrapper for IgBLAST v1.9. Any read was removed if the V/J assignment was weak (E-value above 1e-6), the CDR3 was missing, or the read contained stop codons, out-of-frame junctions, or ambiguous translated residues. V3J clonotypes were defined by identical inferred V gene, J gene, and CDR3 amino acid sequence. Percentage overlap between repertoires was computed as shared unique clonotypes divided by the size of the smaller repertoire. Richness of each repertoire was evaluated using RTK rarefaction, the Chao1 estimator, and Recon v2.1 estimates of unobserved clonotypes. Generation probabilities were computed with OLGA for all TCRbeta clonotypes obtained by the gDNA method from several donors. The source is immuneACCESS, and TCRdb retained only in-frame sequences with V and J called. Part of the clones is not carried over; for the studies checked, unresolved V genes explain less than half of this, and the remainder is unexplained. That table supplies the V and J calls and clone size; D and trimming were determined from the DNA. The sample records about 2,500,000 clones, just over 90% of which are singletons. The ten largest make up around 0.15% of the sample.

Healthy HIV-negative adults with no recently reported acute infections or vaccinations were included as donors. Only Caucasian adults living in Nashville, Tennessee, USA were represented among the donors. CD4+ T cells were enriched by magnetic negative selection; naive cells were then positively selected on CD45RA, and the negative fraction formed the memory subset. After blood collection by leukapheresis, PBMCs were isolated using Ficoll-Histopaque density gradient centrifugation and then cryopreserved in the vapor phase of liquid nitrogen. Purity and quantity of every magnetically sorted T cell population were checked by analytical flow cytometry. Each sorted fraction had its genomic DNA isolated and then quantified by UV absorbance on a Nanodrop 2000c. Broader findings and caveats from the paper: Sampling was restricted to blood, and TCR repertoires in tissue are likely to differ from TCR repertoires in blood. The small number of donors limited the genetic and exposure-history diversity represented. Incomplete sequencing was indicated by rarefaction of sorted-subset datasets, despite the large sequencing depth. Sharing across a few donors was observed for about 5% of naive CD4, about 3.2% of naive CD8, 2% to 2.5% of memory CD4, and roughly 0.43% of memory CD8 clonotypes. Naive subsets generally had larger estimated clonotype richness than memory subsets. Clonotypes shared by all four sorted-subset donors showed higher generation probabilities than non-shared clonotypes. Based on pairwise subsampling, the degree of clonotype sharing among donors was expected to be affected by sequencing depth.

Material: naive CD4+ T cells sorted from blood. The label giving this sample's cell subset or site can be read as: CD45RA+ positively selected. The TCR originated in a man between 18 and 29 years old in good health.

In nucleotides, the sequence is TGTGCCAGCAGCTTCGTGCGACAGGGGGTTATTTCCTACGAGCAGTACTTC. This gives the protein CASSFVRQGVISYEQYF. The chain links TRBV7-9 with TRBJ2-5; the central 9 bases match TRBD1. The DNA end is more similar to TRBJ2-7, so the J call may be wrong. From the germline V gene (reference sequence), CDR1 is SEHNR and CDR2 is FQNEAQ. CDR3 length: 17 amino acids, cysteine to phenylalanine. The CDR3 DNA has 51 bases and is translated from base 1.